This T cell receptor beta chain emerged from a study of cytomegalovirus exposure and HLA in healthy donors. Study-wide results and caveats: Later analysis associated a missense DCLRE1C variant with TCR beta V- and J-gene trimming.

The PCR employed 60 Vbeta primers together with 13 Jbeta primers. The protocol was immunoSEQ multiplex PCR, while the TCRdb copy is restricted to in-frame clones and leaves out a portion. The top ten hold 0.2% to 0.25% of the sample, which has about 250,000 clones, about 85% seen once. The CDR3 has 14 residues. V was trimmed by 4 bases and J by 0 bases, leaving 4 bases between them. Germline assignment: CDR1 LGHNA and CDR2 YNFKEQ. Concerning this clone: Its specificity is not known.

V gene TRBV4-2 combines with J gene TRBJ2-6, with unresolved D. The sequenced material came from PBMCs. This TCR was recovered from a girl aged 2 to 10 in good health and CMV-seronegative. The CDR3 is CASSRHSGANVLTF. CDR3 bases: TGTGCCAGCAGCCGACACTCTGGGGCCAACGTCCTGACTTTC.